This is a list of T cell receptor beta chains from one sample in a study of read filtering for tumor transcriptome and immune sequencing. From the reads, TCRdb called clonotypes with MiXCR, one entry per CDR3 protein. Of around 33,000 distinct CDR3 sequences in the sample, about 18% were seen once. Input material: a population of CD138-negative cells sorted from bone marrow. The receptors here all came from a donor at least 40 years old with multiple myeloma. Each CDR3 is given with its conserved first and last residue. Each record gives: J gene, clone size, D gene, V gene, CDR3 DNA, CDR3 protein. D genes are given only for firm matches. Some rows mark clone size as missing; the rest say once, few, many or name a class of expanded clone.

j_gene: TRBJ2-3; abundance: many; d_gene: -; v_gene: TRBV29-1; CDR3nt: TGCAGCGTAACCTCGCCAGGGTTCGGGATGACTGGGAGGTCCATTCAAATACGCACAGATACGCAGTATTTT; CDR3aa: CSVTSPGFGMTGRSIQIRTDTQYF
j_gene: TRBJ2-1; abundance: few; d_gene: -; v_gene: TRBV29-1; CDR3nt: TGCAGCGCCCTAAGGGGGGTGAGCTTGGGTGAGCAGTTCTTC; CDR3aa: CSALRGVSLGEQFF
j_gene: TRBJ2-3; abundance: many; d_gene: TRBD1; v_gene: TRBV2; CDR3nt: TGTGCCAGCAGCAGGGGGCTCGTAGATACGCAGTATTTT; CDR3aa: CASSRGLVDTQYF
j_gene: TRBJ2-1; abundance: many; d_gene: TRBD2; v_gene: TRBV28; CDR3nt: TGTGCCAGCAGTCCCGATCCTGCGGGGGGCCCCGAGCAGTTCTTC; CDR3aa: CASSPDPAGGPEQFF
j_gene: TRBJ2-1; abundance: -; d_gene: TRBD2; v_gene: TRBV24-1; CDR3nt: TGTGCCACCAGTATTAGCGGGGAGGTGAATGAGCAGTTCTTC; CDR3aa: CATSISGEVNEQFF
j_gene: TRBJ2-1; abundance: large; d_gene: -; v_gene: TRBV4-1; CDR3nt: TGCGCCAGCAGCCAAGTTAGCGAAGCCGTCGATGAGCAGTTCTTC; CDR3aa: CASSQVSEAVDEQFF
j_gene: TRBJ2-2; abundance: few; d_gene: TRBD2; v_gene: TRBV6-5; CDR3nt: TGTGCCAGCAGTTACCTAAAACTAGCGGCTCTGAACACCGGGGAGCTGTTTTTT; CDR3aa: CASSYLKLAALNTGELFF
j_gene: TRBJ2-1; abundance: -; d_gene: -; v_gene: TRBV9; CDR3nt: TGTGCCAGCAGCGTAGGCGGGACCTACAATGAGCAGTTCTTC; CDR3aa: CASSVGGTYNEQFF
j_gene: TRBJ1-1; abundance: many; d_gene: -; v_gene: TRBV5-1; CDR3nt: TGCGCCAGCAGCTCTACCGGGCGGATGGGCAACACTGAAGCTTTCTTT; CDR3aa: CASSSTGRMGNTEAFF
j_gene: TRBJ1-1; abundance: many; d_gene: -; v_gene: TRBV20-1; CDR3nt: TGCAGTGCTAGCAGGATGAACACTGAAGCTTTCTTT; CDR3aa: CSASRMNTEAFF
j_gene: TRBJ1-5; abundance: few; d_gene: -; v_gene: TRBV28; CDR3nt: TGTGCCAGCAGTTTAGGCGGGGGAGTGTCGAATCAGCCCCAGCATTTT; CDR3aa: CASSLGGGVSNQPQHF
j_gene: TRBJ2-5; abundance: many; d_gene: -; v_gene: TRBV6-6; CDR3nt: TGTGCCAGCAGTTCCACGCGGGACACGCGAGAGACCCAGTACTTC; CDR3aa: CASSSTRDTRETQYF
j_gene: TRBJ2-2; abundance: -; d_gene: -; v_gene: TRBV28; CDR3nt: TGTGCCAGCAGTTTGCGGAAGAGGGACGGGAAGCTGTTTTTT; CDR3aa: CASSLRKRDGKLFF
j_gene: TRBJ2-5; abundance: many; d_gene: TRBD2; v_gene: TRBV14; CDR3nt: TGTGCCAGCAGCCAAGATCAACTAGCGGGGGGTTCGATTGCGGACCAAGAGACCCAGTACTTC; CDR3aa: CASSQDQLAGGSIADQETQYF
j_gene: TRBJ2-1; abundance: many; d_gene: TRBD2; v_gene: TRBV7-2; CDR3nt: TGTGCCAGCAGCCTTTGGATTAGCGCGGGAGGGGGCGATGAGCAGTTCTTC; CDR3aa: CASSLWISAGGGDEQFF
j_gene: TRBJ2-2; abundance: many; d_gene: TRBD2; v_gene: TRBV7-2; CDR3nt: TGTGCCAGCAGCCCCAGCGGGCTAGCGGGGGCAAACGGGGAGCTGTTTTTT; CDR3aa: CASSPSGLAGANGELFF
j_gene: TRBJ1-4; abundance: medium-sized; d_gene: TRBD1; v_gene: TRBV30; CDR3nt: TGTGCCTGTCAGAACCGGGACAGGGATGAAAAACTGTTTTTT; CDR3aa: CACQNRDRDEKLFF
j_gene: TRBJ2-1; abundance: many; d_gene: TRBD1; v_gene: TRBV6-2/TRBV6-3; CDR3nt: TGTGCCAGCGGGGACAGGGCCGATGAGCAGTTCTTC; CDR3aa: CASGDRADEQFF
j_gene: TRBJ1-1; abundance: many; d_gene: -; v_gene: TRBV29-1; CDR3nt: TGCAGCGTTGAAGAGGGACAATCTACCTTT; CDR3aa: CSVEEGQSTF
j_gene: TRBJ1-5; abundance: many; d_gene: -; v_gene: TRBV6-2/TRBV6-3; CDR3nt: TGTGCCAGCAGTTACGTCAATCAGCCCCAGCATTTT; CDR3aa: CASSYVNQPQHF
j_gene: TRBJ1-4; abundance: many; d_gene: TRBD1; v_gene: TRBV14; CDR3nt: TGTGCCAGCAGCCTAAACCAGGGGGAGGGGTGGCGAGAAAAACTGTTTTTT; CDR3aa: CASSLNQGEGWREKLFF